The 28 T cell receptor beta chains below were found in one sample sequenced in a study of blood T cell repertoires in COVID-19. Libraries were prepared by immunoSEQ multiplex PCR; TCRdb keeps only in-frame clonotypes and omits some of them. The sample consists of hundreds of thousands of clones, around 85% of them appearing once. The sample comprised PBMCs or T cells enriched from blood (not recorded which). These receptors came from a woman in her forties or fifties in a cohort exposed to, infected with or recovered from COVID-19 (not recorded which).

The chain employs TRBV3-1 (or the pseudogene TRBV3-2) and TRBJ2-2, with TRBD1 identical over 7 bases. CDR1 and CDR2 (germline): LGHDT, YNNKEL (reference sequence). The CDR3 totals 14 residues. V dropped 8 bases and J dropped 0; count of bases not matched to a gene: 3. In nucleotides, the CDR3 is TGTGCCAGCGCCGGGACAGCGAACACCGGGGAGCTGTTTTTT. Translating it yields CASAGTANTGELFF.

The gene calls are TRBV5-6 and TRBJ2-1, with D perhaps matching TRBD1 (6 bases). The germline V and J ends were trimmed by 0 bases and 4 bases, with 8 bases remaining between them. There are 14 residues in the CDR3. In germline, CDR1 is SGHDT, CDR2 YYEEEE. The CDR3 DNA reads TGTGCCAGCAGCTTGGGGACAGTATACAATGAGCAGTTCTTC. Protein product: CASSLGTVYNEQFF.

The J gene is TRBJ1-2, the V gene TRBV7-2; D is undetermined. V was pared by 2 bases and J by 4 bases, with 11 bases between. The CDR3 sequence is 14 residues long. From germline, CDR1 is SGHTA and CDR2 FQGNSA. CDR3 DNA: TGTGCCAGCAGCTTATTAGGTCAGGCCTATGGCTACACCTTC. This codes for CASSLLGQAYGYTF.

CDR3 in amino acids: CSVNDRVKRETQYF. The CDR3, as DNA: TGCAGCGTTAACGACAGGGTTAAACGAGAGACCCAGTACTTC. The chain recombines TRBV29-1 with TRBJ2-5; 7 bases match TRBD1. Germline values: CDR1 SQVTM, CDR2 ANQGSEA. This CDR3 is 14 amino acids long. V dropped 5 bases and J dropped 4; count of bases not matched to a gene: 10.

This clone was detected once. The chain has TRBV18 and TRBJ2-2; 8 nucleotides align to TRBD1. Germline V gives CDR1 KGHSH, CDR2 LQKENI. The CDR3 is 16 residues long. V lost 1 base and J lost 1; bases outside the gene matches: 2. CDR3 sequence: CASSPRTGRNTGELFF. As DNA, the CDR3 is TGTGCCAGCTCACCACGGACAGGGAGGAACACCGGGGAGCTGTTTTTT.

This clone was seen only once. This chain's CDR3 is CASSQWQGISYEQYF. For the CDR3, the DNA is TGTGCCAGCAGCCAATGGCAGGGGATATCCTACGAGCAGTACTTC. The V gene is TRBV14, the J gene TRBJ2-7, with D maybe TRBD1 (6 bases). The germline V gene encodes CDR1 SGHDN and CDR2 FVKESK. There are 15 residues in the CDR3. Trimming took 2 bases from V and 1 from J, leaving 12 bases between them.

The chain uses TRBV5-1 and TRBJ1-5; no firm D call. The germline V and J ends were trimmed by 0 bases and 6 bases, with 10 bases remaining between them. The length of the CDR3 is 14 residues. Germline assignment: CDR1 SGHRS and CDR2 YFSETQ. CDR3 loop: CASSLVVGGQPQHF. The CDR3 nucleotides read TGCGCCAGCAGCTTGGTGGTCGGCGGTCAGCCCCAGCATTTT.

CDR3 amino acids: CASSQAQGSGATNEKLFF. The CDR3 nucleotides read TGCGCCAGCAGCCAGGCACAGGGGAGCGGTGCAACTAATGAAAAACTGTTTTTT. The J gene is TRBJ1-4, the V gene TRBV4-3; 7 bases are shared with TRBD1. This CDR3 has 18 residues. From germline, CDR1 is LGHNA and CDR2 YSLEER. Losses at the gene ends were 3 bases for V and 0 bases for J; bases not matched to a gene: 10.

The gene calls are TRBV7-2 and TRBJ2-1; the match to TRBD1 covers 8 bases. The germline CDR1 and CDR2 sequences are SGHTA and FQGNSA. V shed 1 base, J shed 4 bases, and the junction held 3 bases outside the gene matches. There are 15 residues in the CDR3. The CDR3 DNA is TGTGCCAGCAGCTTAGGACAGGGGATTTACAATGAGCAGTTCTTC. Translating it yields CASSLGQGIYNEQFF.

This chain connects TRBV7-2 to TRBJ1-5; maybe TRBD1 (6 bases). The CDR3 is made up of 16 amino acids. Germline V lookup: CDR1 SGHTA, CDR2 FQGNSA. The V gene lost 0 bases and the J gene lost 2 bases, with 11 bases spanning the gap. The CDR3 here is CASSLALQGGNQPQHF. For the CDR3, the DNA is TGTGCCAGCAGCTTAGCGCTACAGGGAGGCAATCAGCCCCAGCATTTT.

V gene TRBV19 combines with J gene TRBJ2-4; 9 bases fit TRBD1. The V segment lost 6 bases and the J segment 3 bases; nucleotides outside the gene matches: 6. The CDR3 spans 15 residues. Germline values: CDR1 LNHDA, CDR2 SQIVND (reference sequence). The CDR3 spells CASRTDRGGKNIQYF. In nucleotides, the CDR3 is TGTGCCAGTAGAACGGACAGGGGCGGCAAAAACATTCAGTACTTC.

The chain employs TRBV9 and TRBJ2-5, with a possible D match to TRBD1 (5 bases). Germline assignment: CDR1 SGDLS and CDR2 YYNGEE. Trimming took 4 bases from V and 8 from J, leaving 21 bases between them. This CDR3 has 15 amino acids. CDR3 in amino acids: CASSSQDRALKTQYF. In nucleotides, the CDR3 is TGTGCCAGCAGCTCACAGGACCGGGCTCTTAAAACCCAGTACTTC.

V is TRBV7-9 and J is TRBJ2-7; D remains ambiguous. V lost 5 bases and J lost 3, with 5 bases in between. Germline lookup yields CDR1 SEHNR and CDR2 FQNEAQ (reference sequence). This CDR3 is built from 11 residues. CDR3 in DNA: TGTGCCAGCAGCCAAATCTACGAGCAGTACTTC. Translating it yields CASSQIYEQYF.

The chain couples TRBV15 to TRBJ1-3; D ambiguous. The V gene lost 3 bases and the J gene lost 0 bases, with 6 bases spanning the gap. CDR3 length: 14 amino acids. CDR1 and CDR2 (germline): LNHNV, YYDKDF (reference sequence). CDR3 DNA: TGTGCCACCAGCAGGTCCCGCTCTGGAAACACCATATATTTT. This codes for CATSRSRSGNTIYF.

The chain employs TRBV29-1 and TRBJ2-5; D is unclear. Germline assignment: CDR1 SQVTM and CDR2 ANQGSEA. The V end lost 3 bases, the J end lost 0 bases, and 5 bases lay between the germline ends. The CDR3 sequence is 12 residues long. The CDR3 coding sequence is TGCAGCGTTGAGAGAAACCAAGAGACCCAGTACTTC. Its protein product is CSVERNQETQYF.

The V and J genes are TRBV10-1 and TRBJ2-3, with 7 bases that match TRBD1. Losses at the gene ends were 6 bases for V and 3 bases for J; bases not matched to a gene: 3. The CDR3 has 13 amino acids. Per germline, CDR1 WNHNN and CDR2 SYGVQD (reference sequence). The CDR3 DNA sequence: TGCGCCAGCAGCCAACAGGGGACAGATACGCAGTATTTT. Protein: CASSQQGTDTQYF.

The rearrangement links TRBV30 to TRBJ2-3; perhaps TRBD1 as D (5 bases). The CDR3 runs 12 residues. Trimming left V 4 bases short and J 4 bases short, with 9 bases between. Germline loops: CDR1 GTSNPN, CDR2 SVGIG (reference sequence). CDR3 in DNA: TGTGCCTGGACTGTAGGGGCAGATACGCAGTATTTT. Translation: CAWTVGADTQYF.

This CDR3 reads CASSSGMGNSPLHF. The CDR3 DNA reads as TGTGCCAGCAGCTCAGGGATGGGCAATTCACCCCTCCACTTT. The genes are TRBV28 and TRBJ1-6; D is perhaps TRBD1 (5 bases). Germline assignment: CDR1 MDHEN and CDR2 SYDVKM. V was shortened by 6 bases and J by 7 bases, with 13 bases between the two germline ends. The CDR3 runs 14 residues.

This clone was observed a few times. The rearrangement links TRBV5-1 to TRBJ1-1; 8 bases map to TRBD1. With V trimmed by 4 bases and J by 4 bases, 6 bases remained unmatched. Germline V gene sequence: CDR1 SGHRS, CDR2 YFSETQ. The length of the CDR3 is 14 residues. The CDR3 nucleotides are TGCGCCAGCAGCCGGAACAGGGGGGGCACTGAAGCTTTCTTT. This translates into CASSRNRGGTEAFF.

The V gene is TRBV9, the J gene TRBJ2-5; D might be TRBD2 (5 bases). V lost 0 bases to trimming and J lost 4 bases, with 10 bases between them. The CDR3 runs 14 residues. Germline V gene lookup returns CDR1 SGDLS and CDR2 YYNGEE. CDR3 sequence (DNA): TGTGCCAGCAGCGTAGACGGGGTTGGAGAGACCCAGTACTTC. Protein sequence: CASSVDGVGETQYF.

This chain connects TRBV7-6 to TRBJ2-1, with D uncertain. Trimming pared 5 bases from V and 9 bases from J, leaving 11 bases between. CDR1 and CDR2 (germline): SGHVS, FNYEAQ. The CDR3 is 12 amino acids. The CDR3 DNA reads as TGTGCCAGCAGCCAACCAGGTGGTGAGCAGTTCTTC. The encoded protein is CASSQPGGEQFF. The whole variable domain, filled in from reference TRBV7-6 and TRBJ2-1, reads GAGVSQSPRYKVTKRGQDVALRCDPISGHVSLYWYRQALGQGPEFLTYFNYEAQQDKSGLPNDRFSAERPEGSISTLTIQRTEQRDSAMYRCASSQPGGEQFFGPGTRLTVL.

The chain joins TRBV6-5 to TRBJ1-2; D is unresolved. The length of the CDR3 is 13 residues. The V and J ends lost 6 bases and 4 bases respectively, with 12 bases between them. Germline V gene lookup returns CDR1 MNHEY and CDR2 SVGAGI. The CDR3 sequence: CASSRSISYGYTF. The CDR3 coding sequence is TGTGCCAGCAGCCGGAGTATAAGCTATGGCTACACCTTC.

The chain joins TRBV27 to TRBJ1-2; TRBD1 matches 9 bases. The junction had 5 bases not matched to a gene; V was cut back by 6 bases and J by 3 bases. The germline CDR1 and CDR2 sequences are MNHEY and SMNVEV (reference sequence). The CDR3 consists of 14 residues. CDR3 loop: CASRLQGAYYGYTF. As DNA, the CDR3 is TGTGCCAGCAGGCTACAGGGGGCTTACTATGGCTACACCTTC.

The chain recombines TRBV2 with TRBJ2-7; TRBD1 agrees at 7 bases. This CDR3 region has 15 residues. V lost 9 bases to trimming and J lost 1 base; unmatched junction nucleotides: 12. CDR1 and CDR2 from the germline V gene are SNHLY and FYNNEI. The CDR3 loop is CASVAGRGISYEQYF. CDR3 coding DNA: TGTGCCAGTGTTGCGGGCAGGGGGATTTCCTACGAGCAGTACTTC.

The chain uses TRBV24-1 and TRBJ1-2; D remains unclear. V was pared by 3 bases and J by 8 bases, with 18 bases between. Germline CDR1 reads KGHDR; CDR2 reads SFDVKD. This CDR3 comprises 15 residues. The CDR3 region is CATSDVQVLNRGYTF. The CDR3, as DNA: TGTGCCACCAGTGATGTCCAGGTCCTAAATAGAGGCTACACCTTC.

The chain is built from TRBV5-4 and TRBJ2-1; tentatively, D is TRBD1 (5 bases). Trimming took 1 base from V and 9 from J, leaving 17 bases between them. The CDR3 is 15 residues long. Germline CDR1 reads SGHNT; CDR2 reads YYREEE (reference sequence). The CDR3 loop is CASSLWGLQGREQFF. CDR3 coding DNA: TGTGCCAGCAGCTTGTGGGGCCTTCAGGGTCGTGAGCAGTTCTTC. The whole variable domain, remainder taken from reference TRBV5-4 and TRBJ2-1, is ETGVTQSPTHLIKTRGQQVTLRCSSQSGHNTVSWYQQALGQGPQFIFQYYREEENGRGNFPPRFSGLQFPNYSSELNVNALELDDSALYLCASSLWGLQGREQFFGPGTRLTVL.

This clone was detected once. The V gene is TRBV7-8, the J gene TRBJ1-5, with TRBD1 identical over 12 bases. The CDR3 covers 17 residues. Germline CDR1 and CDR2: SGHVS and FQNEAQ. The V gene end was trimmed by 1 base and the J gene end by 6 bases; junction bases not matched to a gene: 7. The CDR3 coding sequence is TGTGCCAGCAGCTTAGAGGCTGGGACAGGGGGCGGTCAGCCCCAGCATTTT. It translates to CASSLEAGTGGGQPQHF.

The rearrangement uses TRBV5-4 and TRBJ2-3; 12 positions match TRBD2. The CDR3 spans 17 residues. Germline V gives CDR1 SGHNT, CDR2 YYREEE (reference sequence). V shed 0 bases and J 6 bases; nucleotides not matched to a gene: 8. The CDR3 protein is CASSLVASGGARDTQYF. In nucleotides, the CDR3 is TGTGCCAGCAGCTTGGTGGCTAGCGGGGGGGCCCGGGATACGCAGTATTTT.